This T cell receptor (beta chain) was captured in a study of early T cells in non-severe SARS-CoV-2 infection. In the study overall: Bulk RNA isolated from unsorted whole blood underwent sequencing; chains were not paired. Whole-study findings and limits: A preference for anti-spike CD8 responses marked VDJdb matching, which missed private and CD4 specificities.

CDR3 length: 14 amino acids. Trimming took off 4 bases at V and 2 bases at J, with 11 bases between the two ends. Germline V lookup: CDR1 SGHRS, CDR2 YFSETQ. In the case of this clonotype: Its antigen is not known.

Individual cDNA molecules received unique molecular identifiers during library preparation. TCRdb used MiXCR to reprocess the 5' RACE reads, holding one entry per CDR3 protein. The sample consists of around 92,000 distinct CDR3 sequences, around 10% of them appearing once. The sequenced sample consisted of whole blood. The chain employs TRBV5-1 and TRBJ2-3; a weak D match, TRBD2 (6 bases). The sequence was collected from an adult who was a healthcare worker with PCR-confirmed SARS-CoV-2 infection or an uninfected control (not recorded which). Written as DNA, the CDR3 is TGCGCCAGCAGCCCTAGCGAGTACACAGATACGCAGTATTTT. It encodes CASSPSEYTDTQYF.